This TCR beta chain comes out of a study of cytomegalovirus exposure and HLA in healthy donors listed by TCRdb under 2017. About the full investigation: According to an earlier analysis of around 600 of the donors, roughly 180 million T cells yielded roughly 110 million unique TCR beta sequences and approximately 300 Gb of sequence data. Approximately 330 gigabases of sequencing data and around 88 million unique TCR sequences made up an early release that covered several hundred HLA-typed donors. Among the roughly 400 genotyped donors, about 85% belonged to the genetic ancestry cluster associated with self-reported Caucasian donors. The study was designed to test whether signatures of past pathogen exposure could be identified by cataloging public T cell receptors. The T cell repertoires of under 750 subjects were profiled by immunosequencing and related to cytomegalovirus serostatus. Besides the first cohort of 666 subjects, a separate validation cohort made up of 120 different subjects was used. High-throughput TCR immunosequencing, statistical association of individual TCRs with disease status, and machine learning were combined to predict cytomegalovirus infection status. A later analysis re-examined previously published TCR beta repertoires from several hundred donors and added high-resolution HLA genotyping to investigate patterns of TCR occurrence. In the later analysis, no new phenotypic data were used to find candidate immune exposures; instead, reliance was placed on TCR beta sequences and their occurrence across donors. To decide whether each TCR beta V gene segment behaved as functional or pseudogenic, an earlier analysis of nearly 600 of the donors relied on high-throughput TCR beta sequencing. Alongside the repertoire data, information on donor age, sex, ethnicity and CMV serostatus was compiled. In a later genetic analysis, genome-wide SNP genotypes for about 55% of the roughly 700 donors were used, and that subset was treated as a discovery cohort. Every repertoire in the discovery cohort had been generated on one and the same sequencing platform. HLA typing covered class I and class II loci at four-digit resolution. The number of donors typed differed by locus, with roughly 620-640 for A, B, C, DRB1 and DQB1, roughly 520 for DQA1, approximately 580 for DPA1, and roughly 450 for DPB1. A handful of DR-DQ haplotypes were handled as single units for association and clustering because linkage in the cohort was strong. Across under 500 genotyped donors of the cohort, an average of approximately 200,000 unique TCR beta nucleotide sequences per donor were sequenced, and approximately 19% of those sequences were non-productive.

To note about this clone: Which antigen it targets is not known. No qualities accompany the bases; no much larger clone lies one base away.

Paper-wide results and their limitations: While some public TCRs were present in many individuals, most TCR sequences turned up only very rarely across donors. Because some donors lacked HLA typing at each locus, the association tests relied only on the typed subset. In an earlier analysis of 587 of the donors, most TCR beta V segments appeared in productive rearrangements about 87% or about 30% of the time, broadly matching IMGT annotations. Only TCR beta chains were sequenced in this cohort, and the absence of alpha or paired-chain data limited detectable features. In a later genetic analysis, a missense DCLRE1C variant was associated with V-gene and J-gene trimming of TCR beta chains, and the association was replicated in an independent cohort. Because counts were too low, around 18 rarely observed V segments, including chromosome 9 orphons, were left out of the earlier analysis of several hundred of the donors. The 87-base-pair reads could not distinguish some IMGT-functional V segments, including TRBV6-2 and TRBV6-3, so those segments were excluded. In a later analysis, some 17,000 TCR beta sequences were associated with specific HLA alleles at a false discovery rate of 0.05. A later analysis found that most CMV-associated TCR beta chains appeared HLA-restricted, with HLA associations seemingly driven largely by CMV exposure. In vitro tests confirmed that three of the cytomegalovirus-associated TCR beta chains recognize cytomegalovirus antigens. In a later analysis, HLA-associated TCR beta chains showed more clonal expansion and lower generation probabilities than non-associated chains that were equally common. Assigning TCR associations to individual alleles was difficult when HLA alleles, especially DR and DQ, strongly co-occurred. CMV serostatus was the only immune exposure information available for the cohort. The authors suggested that the approach could potentially be generalized to other disease states and immunological phenotypes. Cytomegalovirus status was reported to be diagnosed by the classifier with high specificity and sensitivity in both the original and validation cohorts. A later analysis found that TCR association rates varied across HLA loci, with DRB1 alleles showing the most associated TCRs and HLA-C alleles the fewest. A cluster of highly shared sequence variants was judged likely to represent a technical artifact of the sequencing pipeline. A further reported finding was that TCR beta sequences accurately predicted the HLA-A and HLA-B alleles for most subjects in the first cohort. The presence/absence analyses assumed that sequencing depth was roughly uniform across donors, and that assumption may not be true. The study gave a list of some 150 TCR beta chains associated with cytomegalovirus. Linkage disequilibrium might explain the correlated functional status among segregating V segments, but an unknown experimental factor could not be ruled out. According to a later analysis, parvovirus B19, influenza, CMV and Epstein-Barr virus appeared linked to several top co-occurrence clusters. Compared with the roughly 710-donor mean, donors in an Asian-associated ancestry cluster had fewer N-insertions in productive TCRs, according to a later genetic analysis.

The cohort comprised more than 550 healthy bone marrow donors. Cohort members were all nominally healthy when sampled, although unrecorded immune exposures were likely present. The donor was CMV seronegative and belonged to the group of 352 seronegative cohort members. Each donor provided a peripheral blood sample, and peripheral blood mononuclear cells were used for TCR beta sequencing. Genomic DNA was extracted from the blood cell samples with the Qiagen DNeasy Blood Extraction Kit. V is clipped by 8 bases and J by 8 bases, and the sequence between their germline boundaries is 19 bases long. Reading from cysteine to phenylalanine, the CDR3 counts 15 amino acids. Only CDR3 DNA remains: 45 bases, in frame from the first base. Reading the germline V gene (reference sequence) gives CDR1 MNHNY and CDR2 SVGAGI. To prepare the library, the immunoSEQ multiplex PCR assay was applied. For the multiplex PCR, a mixture combining 60 forward primers for TCR Vbeta segments and 13 reverse primers for TCR Jbeta segments was used. The CDR3 region of rearranged TCR beta genes was amplified from genomic DNA with a multiplex PCR assay. On the Illumina HiSeq System, the amplified TCR beta libraries were sequenced as 87-base-pair reads. The published analysis was carried out like this. A later analysis counted about 80 million unique TCR beta chains across the 550 to 700 repertoires, and 10 million to 11 million of these chains were shared by at least two donors. Raw reads were error-corrected and collapsed into unique sequences with a nearest-neighbor algorithm that merged closely related sequences to remove PCR and sequencing errors. V, D and J gene segments were assigned by aligning CDR3 sequences to IMGT reference sequences. For a sequence to be retained, a match of at least six nucleotides to both a V gene segment and a J gene segment was required. Rearrangements were called productive when the CDR3 lacked stop codons and stayed in frame with V and J; all others were non-productive. CDR3 was defined by IMGT convention, running from the second conserved V-encoded cysteine to the conserved J-encoded phenylalanine. The earlier analysis of 500 to 600 of the donors excluded sequences that lacked an unambiguous match to a single V gene segment. In an earlier analysis of about 590 of the donors, a V segment was called functional when productive rearrangements were above 56.7%, and segregating when the standard deviation between donors exceeded 5%. A statistical classification framework was developed to diagnose cytomegalovirus status using the catalog of TCR beta chain sequences. In a later analysis, V and J genes were assigned by comparing TCR nucleotide sequences against IMGT/GENE-DB human TR gene sequences. Using the TCRdist pipeline, a later analysis assigned CDR3 sequences along with most-parsimonious VDJ recombination scenarios. In a later analysis, each TCR beta chain was defined by its CDR3 amino acid sequence together with its V-gene family, and reads without a unique V-gene family were excluded. A later analysis removed 550 to 650 highly shared, low-generation-probability nucleotide sequences to deal with suspected cross-contamination and a sequencing artifact. In a later analysis, a clonal expansion index for each public chain was calculated from normalized within-repertoire ranks of inferred template counts. In a later analysis, generation probabilities were computed with a VDJ recombination model fitted to out-of-frame rearrangements, and the resulting probabilities were checked against IGoR. In a later analysis, hypergeometric tests were used to score TCR-TCR, TCR-HLA and TCR-CMV co-occurrence, with a repertoire-size bias correction applied to TCR pairs. A later analysis estimated false discovery rates by permuting HLA or CMV assignments 20 times. A later analysis grouped co-occurring TCRs with DBSCAN, adding TCRdist sequence similarity when clustering within HLA-allele-positive subsets. For co-occurrence clustering, repertoires with fewer than 30,000 or more than 120,000 public chains were excluded, along with a handful of repertoires with anomalous nucleotide sharing. TCRdb took this table from immuneACCESS and kept in-frame rearrangements with V and J called. Such tables lack part of the clones; where checked against another copy, unresolved V genes explain under half of the gap, and the rest is unexplained. V, J and clone size are those of that table, while D and trimming were read from the DNA. For this sample the table gives roughly 200,000 clones, of which around 87% were detected only once. The top ten clonotypes cover around 0.98% of the sample.

The source is a boy between 2 and 10 years old in good health and CMV-seronegative. The chain is encoded by TRBV6-6 joined to TRBJ1-6, with the identity of the D gene unclear. Sequenced: PBMCs. The CDR3 protein is CASGESLALYSPLHF. The sequenced DNA is TGTGCCAGCGGGGAGTCGTTAGCATTATATTCACCCCTCCACTTT.